This T cell receptor (beta chain) appears in the sequencing data of a study of shared clonotypes between healthy human individuals. A remark on this clone: Its target is not known. Other DNA sequences from this sample encode an identical CDR3 as well.

Selected positively for CCR7 and CD45RO-negative, naive CD8 cells excluded terminally differentiated effector memory CD45RA+ cells. Study observations and caveats: Several donors held about 5% of naive CD4 clonotypes in common.

In germline, CDR1 is PRHDT, CDR2 FYEKMQ (reference sequence). This CDR3 is 16 amino acids long. With V trimmed by 3 bases and J by 2 bases, 5 bases remained unmatched. The assay used deep level. Data came from immunoSEQ multiplex PCR; TCRdb stores just in-frame clones and leaves some out. The sample lists about 2 million clones, roughly 94% occurring once. The chain joins TRBV13 to TRBJ2-5, with 11 bases fitting TRBD2. The receptor comes from a man younger than 35 in good health. Sequences were obtained from naive CD8+ T cells sorted from blood. The CDR3 reads CASSLRLAGGQETQYF. CDR3 in DNA: TGTGCCAGCAGCTTGAGGCTAGCGGGGGGTCAAGAGACCCAGTACTTC.